This passage covers 16 T cell receptor beta chains from one sample sequenced in a study of immune cell composition in non-small cell lung cancer. Profiled with immunoSEQ multiplex PCR; TCRdb holds only in-frame clones, not every one. The table lists several thousand clones, roughly 78% of them singletons, with approximately 7.9% in the top ten. Sequenced material: lung tumor tissue. These TCRs come from a human donor with non-small cell lung cancer.

The gene calls are TRBV6-9 and TRBJ1-2; D perhaps matches TRBD1 (6 bases). The CDR3 is made up of 16 amino acids. Trimming pared 3 bases from V and 4 bases from J, leaving 18 bases between. CDR1 is MNHGY, CDR2 SVAAGI, per germline. The CDR3 nucleotides read TGTGCCAGCAGTTACTCGAGCGGGGGCGCTGGCTATGGCTACACCTTC. It translates to CASSYSSGGAGYGYTF.

The CDR3 DNA is TGCAGCGTTGAGACGGGGACTAGAGACAATGAGCAGTTCTTC. It is translated as CSVETGTRDNEQFF. V usage is TRBV29-1 and J usage is TRBJ2-1; 8 bases agree with TRBD2. The length of the CDR3 is 14 residues. V was clipped by 3 bases and J by 5 bases; unmatched bases: 6. The germline V gene has CDR1 SQVTM and CDR2 ANQGSEA.

V and J are TRBV5-1 and TRBJ2-5, with TRBD1 as a possible D gene (5 bases). This CDR3 is 16 amino acids long. The V gene's germline CDR1 is SGHRS and CDR2 YFSETQ. V was shortened by 0 bases and J by 3 bases, with 15 bases between the two germline ends. The DNA for the CDR3 is TGCGCCAGCAGCTTGGGGTTCGGGCAGGGTGAAGAGACCCAGTACTTC. Its protein is CASSLGFGQGEETQYF.

The gene calls are TRBV27 and TRBJ2-7, with 7 bases lining up with TRBD1. Losses at the gene ends were 6 bases for V and 7 bases for J; bases not matched to a gene: 18. The germline CDR1 and CDR2 sequences are MNHEY and SMNVEV (reference sequence). The CDR3 is made up of 16 amino acids. CDR3 nucleotide sequence: TGTGCCAGCAGGCCCGATACCGGGACAGACCTTGGGGAGCAGTACTTC. It specifies CASRPDTGTDLGEQYF.

The V call is TRBV7-6, the J call TRBJ2-1; 11 positions match TRBD2. The germline V gene has CDR1 SGHVS and CDR2 FNYEAQ. J was trimmed by 4 bases and V by 3 bases; bases with no gene match: 5. This CDR3 has 16 amino acids. CDR3 loop: CASSLDSGGAYNEQFF. The CDR3 coding sequence is TGTGCCAGCAGCTTGGATAGCGGGGGGGCTTACAATGAGCAGTTCTTC.

This sequence joins TRBV6-1 and TRBJ2-2; the D gene is possibly TRBD1 (5 bases). V lost 4 bases to trimming and J lost 3 bases, with 12 bases between them. Germline values: CDR1 MNHNS, CDR2 SASEGT. This CDR3 has 15 amino acids. CDR3 region: CASSAHRKDTGELFF. CDR3 DNA sequence: TGTGCCAGCAGTGCGCACAGGAAAGACACCGGGGAGCTGTTTTTT.

This clone was detected a few times. The J gene is TRBJ1-1, the V gene TRBV7-9, with TRBD1 matching 10 bases. The CDR3 extends over 13 amino acids. V was clipped by 5 bases and J by 7 bases; unmatched bases: 4. CDR1 is SEHNR and CDR2 is FQNEAQ in the germline V gene (reference sequence). CDR3 DNA: TGTGCCAGCAGCCCGACAGGGGGCATTGAAGCTTTCTTT. Translated, it gives CASSPTGGIEAFF.

The chain joins TRBV19 to TRBJ2-3, with 8 nucleotides matching TRBD1. This CDR3 contains 14 residues. J was trimmed by 6 bases and V by 8 bases; bases with no gene match: 10. Germline-derived CDR1 and CDR2 are LNHDA and SQIVND (reference sequence). Written as DNA, the CDR3 is TGTGCCAGTCGTTCAGGGGGCGCGTCCGATACGCAGTATTTT. Amino acid sequence: CASRSGGASDTQYF.

The genes are TRBV9 and TRBJ1-1, with a tentative D call TRBD1 (5 bases). This CDR3 comprises 14 residues. Germline values: CDR1 SGDLS, CDR2 YYNGEE. V was trimmed by 3 bases and J by 8 bases, leaving 17 bases between them. The CDR3 DNA follows: TGTGCCAGCAGCGGAGGAAGAACCAGGGCCGAAGCTTTCTTT. This codes for CASSGGRTRAEAFF. Combining the CDR3 with reference TRBV9 and TRBJ1-1 gives the whole variable domain DSGVTQTPKHLITATGQRVTLRCSPRSGDLSVYWYQQSLDQGLQFLIQYYNGEERAKGNILERFSAQQFPDLHSELNLSSLELGDSALYFCASSGGRTRAEAFFGQGTRLTVV.

The chain combines TRBV6-1 with TRBJ1-4; weak D call: TRBD1 (5 bases). The germline CDR1 and CDR2 sequences are MNHNS and SASEGT. This CDR3 region has 14 residues. V gave up 5 bases and J gave up 3 bases, with 10 bases separating them. The CDR3 sequence is CASSMTVSNEKLFF. CDR3 nucleotide sequence: TGTGCCAGCAGTATGACAGTTTCTAATGAAAAACTGTTTTTT.

The rearrangement links TRBV5-4 to TRBJ2-1; 10 bases line up with TRBD2. This CDR3 contains 16 residues. Germline-derived CDR1 and CDR2 are SGHNT and YYREEE (reference sequence). With 3 bases clipped from V and 5 bases from J, the junction kept 8 bases outside the gene matches. The CDR3 region is CASSWPTSGSHNEQFF. The CDR3 DNA is TGTGCCAGCAGCTGGCCGACTAGCGGGTCCCACAATGAGCAGTTCTTC.

The chain uses TRBV7-9 and TRBJ1-1; a weak D match, TRBD1 (6 bases). Per germline, CDR1 SEHNR and CDR2 FQNEAQ (reference sequence). The CDR3 runs 15 residues. V was pared by 5 bases and J by 3 bases, with 16 bases between. As DNA, the CDR3 is TGTGCCAGCAGCCTTGGGGGGGCAGCGGACACTGAAGCTTTCTTT. Amino acids: CASSLGGAADTEAFF.

V usage is TRBV6-1 and J usage is TRBJ2-1; a possible D gene is TRBD1 (5 bases). V was cut by 6 bases and J by 10 bases, with 10 bases left in between. Germline CDR1 reads MNHNS; CDR2 reads SASEGT. The CDR3 has 11 residues. The CDR3 protein is CASRGLEEQFF. CDR3 nucleotide sequence: TGTGCCAGCAGGGGGCTTGAGGAGCAGTTCTTC.

V and J are TRBV9 and TRBJ2-2; the D gene is possibly TRBD2 (5 bases). CDR3 length: 14 residues. The V and J ends lost 0 bases and 6 bases respectively, with 9 bases between them. Looked up from germline, CDR1 is SGDLS and CDR2 is YYNGEE. This CDR3 is CASSVGGHSGELFF. The CDR3 DNA reads as TGTGCCAGCAGCGTAGGCGGGCACTCCGGGGAGCTGTTTTTT.

V gene TRBV27 combines with J gene TRBJ2-5; 12 bases agree with TRBD2. The J call could be wrong; TRBJ2-7 is a better fit for the DNA end. The CDR3 extends over 16 amino acids. CDR1 MNHEY and CDR2 SMNVEV come from the germline V gene (reference sequence). CDR3 protein: CASSFSGLAGFNEQYF. The CDR3 DNA reads TGTGCCAGCAGTTTCTCCGGACTAGCGGGATTCAACGAGCAGTACTTC.

This clone turned up a few times. V and J are TRBV4-1 and TRBJ1-2; the match to TRBD1 covers 8 bases. The CDR3 totals 16 residues. Germline CDR1 reads MGHRA; CDR2 reads YSYEKL. Trimming removed 1 base from V and 8 bases from J; junction bases left unmatched: 12. CDR3 coding DNA: TGCGCCAGCAGCCAAGCAGGGCAATCAGGGGGCGACGGCTACACCTTC. Its protein is CASSQAGQSGGDGYTF.